The source of this TCR beta chain is a study of T cells in Graves' hyperthyroidism and ophthalmopathy. Study outcomes and limitations: Ophthalmopathy was model-predicted a median around 6.1 months pre-onset. Most thyroid clonotypes expanded above 0.001 were also detected in blood.

CDR3 length: 13 residues. Germline CDR1 reads LGHNA; CDR2 reads YSLEER. The ends were cut back, 4 bases at V and 5 bases at J, with 11 bases in the middle. It was considered stable Graves' hyperthyroidism when ophthalmopathy did not progress within 18 months. Regions amplified from RNA transcripts were the TCR beta CDR3 regions. The HTBI primer set served for first-round RT-PCR of the TCR CDR3. TCRdb passed the multiplex PCR reads through MiXCR, listing each CDR3 protein once. Of just under 750,000 distinct CDR3 sequences listed, 35% are singletons. This clonotype was seen only a few times. Antigen: not known.

The TCR originated in a woman aged 35 to 49 with Graves' hyperthyroidism. V and J are TRBV4-3 and TRBJ2-5; possibly TRBD2 for D (6 bases). Sequencing was performed on blood. The CDR3 coding sequence is TGCGCCAGCAGCCTGGGGACTTGGGAGACCCAGTACTTC. Protein: CASSLGTWETQYF.